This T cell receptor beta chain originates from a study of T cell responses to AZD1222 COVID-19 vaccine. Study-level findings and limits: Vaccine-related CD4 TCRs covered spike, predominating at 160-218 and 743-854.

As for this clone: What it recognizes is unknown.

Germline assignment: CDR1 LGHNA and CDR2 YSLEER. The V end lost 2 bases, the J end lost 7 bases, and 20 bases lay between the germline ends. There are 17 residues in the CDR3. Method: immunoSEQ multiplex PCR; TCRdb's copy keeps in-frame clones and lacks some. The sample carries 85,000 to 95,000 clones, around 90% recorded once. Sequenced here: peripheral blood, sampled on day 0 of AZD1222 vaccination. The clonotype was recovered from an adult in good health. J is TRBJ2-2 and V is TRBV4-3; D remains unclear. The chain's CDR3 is CASSQTAVQTTNGELFF. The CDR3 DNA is TGCGCCAGCAGCCAAACGGCCGTACAGACAACAAACGGGGAGCTGTTTTTT.